The 28 T cell receptor beta chains given below trace back to one sample, sequenced in a study of T cells in Graves' hyperthyroidism and ophthalmopathy. TCR beta CDR3 region amplification was performed from RNA transcripts. With the HTBI primer set, the TCR CDR3 went through a first round of RT-PCR. TCRdb analysed the multiplex PCR reads with MiXCR anew, one entry per CDR3 protein. The table has fewer than 650,000 distinct CDR3 sequences, 14% seen once. Sequenced: blood. Source of these receptors: a woman between 18 and 29 years old with Graves' ophthalmopathy.

In the case of this clonotype: This sequence may be a read error, since a much larger clone differs from it by one base. V usage is TRBV29-1 and J usage is TRBJ1-1, with D unclear. The CDR3 has 13 amino acids. Trimming pared 5 bases from V and 0 bases from J, leaving 10 bases between. CDR1 and CDR2 (germline): SQVTM, ANQGSEA. The CDR3 region is CSVLGSLNTEAFF. The DNA of the CDR3 is TGCAGCGTTCTCGGCAGTCTGAACACTGAAGCTTTCTTT.

This clonotype was observed many times. This chain links TRBV2 with TRBJ2-2; unclear D gene. The V end was cut by 2 bases, the J end by 0 bases, with 7 bases between. The CDR3 loop spans 15 amino acids. CDR1 SNHLY and CDR2 FYNNEI come from the germline V gene. CDR3 sequence (DNA): TGTGCCAGCAGTGAAACCGGGCCGAACACCGGGGAGCTGTTTTTT. It encodes CASSETGPNTGELFF.

The rearrangement links TRBV5-1 to TRBJ1-1; D remains unclear. V was pared by 1 base and J by 0 bases, with 7 bases between. The germline V gene has CDR1 SGHRS and CDR2 YFSETQ. This CDR3 comprises 14 residues. The CDR3 loop is CASSLTQLNTEAFF. The CDR3 coding sequence is TGCGCCAGCAGCTTGACACAGCTGAACACTGAAGCTTTCTTT.

This clonotype was counted at least ten times. The chain is built from TRBV28 and TRBJ1-2; the match to TRBD1 covers 10 bases. The V and J ends lost 6 bases and 4 bases, in that order; junction bases with no gene match: 5. Germline CDR1 MDHEN, CDR2 SYDVKM. CDR3 length equals 14 residues. The CDR3 region has the DNA TGTGCCAGCAGCCTCGGACAGGGGGGCTATGGCTACACCTTC. Its protein is CASSLGQGGYGYTF.

This clonotype was picked up many times. The chain couples TRBV10-3 to TRBJ2-7, with D perhaps matching TRBD1 or TRBD2 (6 bases each). There are 12 residues in the CDR3. Germline loops: CDR1 ENHRY, CDR2 SYGVKD. V lost 8 bases and J lost 7, with 15 bases in between. CDR3 nucleotides: TGTGCCATCGCCCGAGGGGGGAGTGAGCAGTACTTC. This sequence encodes CAIARGGSEQYF.

CDR3 protein: CASSPGGLDYEQYF. In DNA form, the CDR3 reads TGTGCCAGCAGCCCCGGGGGACTAGACTACGAGCAGTACTTC. J is TRBJ2-7 and V is TRBV6-1, with 8 bases that match TRBD2. Germline values: CDR1 MNHNS, CDR2 SASEGT. There are 14 residues in the CDR3. J was trimmed by 3 bases and V by 6 bases; bases with no gene match: 7.

This clonotype was observed many times. This chain links TRBV6-2 or TRBV6-3 with TRBJ1-1; 7 bases align to TRBD1. With 2 bases clipped from V and 7 bases from J, the junction kept 10 bases outside the gene matches. Germline CDR1 reads MNHEY; CDR2 reads SVGEGT. This CDR3 is built from 15 residues. The CDR3 DNA is TGTGCCAGCAGTTACCCTCTTGGGACAGCCTTTGAAGCTTTCTTT. Amino acid sequence: CASSYPLGTAFEAFF.

This clonotype appeared many times. The rearrangement links TRBV13 to TRBJ1-1; TRBD1 might be the D (5 bases). V was trimmed by 0 bases and J by 11 bases, leaving 19 bases between them. The CDR3 totals 15 residues. Looked up from germline, CDR1 is PRHDT and CDR2 is FYEKMQ (reference sequence). CDR3 protein: CASSLGLTGRRRAFF. The CDR3 bases are TGTGCCAGCAGCTTAGGCCTAACGGGGCGGAGGAGGGCTTTCTTT.

At least ten counts were recorded for this clonotype. This chain connects TRBV5-5 to TRBJ2-7; TRBD2 matches at 8 bases. Germline V gene sequence: CDR1 SGHKS, CDR2 YYEKEE (reference sequence). The CDR3 extends over 15 amino acids. V lost 5 bases and J lost 5; bases outside the gene matches: 12. CDR3 DNA: TGTGCCAGCAGTTCAGACGGGAGGGCCTTAGACGAGCAGTACTTC. Amino acids: CASSSDGRALDEQYF.

This clonotype was counted many times. The chain recombines TRBV20-1 with TRBJ2-1, with TRBD2 identical over 8 bases. The trim removed 4 bases at V and 13 bases at J, leaving 9 bases unmatched. The CDR3 extends over 12 amino acids. Germline CDR1 reads DFQATT; CDR2 reads SNEGSKA (reference sequence). The CDR3 sequence: CSAKRLAQTQFF. The DNA for the CDR3 is TGCAGTGCTAAAAGACTAGCGCAGACACAGTTCTTC.

This chain joins TRBV5-1 and TRBJ2-4; TRBD1 matches 7 bases. Germline assignment: CDR1 SGHRS and CDR2 YFSETQ. Germline trimming cut 5 bases from V and 11 bases from J; bases unmatched to any gene: 10. The CDR3 consists of 13 residues. The CDR3 region has the DNA TGCGCCAGCAGATACATGCCGGACAGGTTTCAGTACTTC. Its protein is CASRYMPDRFQYF.

About this clonotype itself: This sequence may be a read error, since a much larger clone differs from it by one base. CDR3 nucleotide sequence: TGCAGTGCTGAGACTATTAGGCTGAACACTGAAGCTTTCTTT. Protein sequence: CSAETIRLNTEAFF. The gene calls are TRBV20-1 and TRBJ1-1, with no clear D. Germline V gene lookup returns CDR1 DFQATT and CDR2 SNEGSKA (reference sequence). Trimming took off 5 bases at V and 0 bases at J, with 13 bases between the two ends. The CDR3 is made up of 14 amino acids.

This clonotype was detected only a few times. The genes are TRBV12-3 or TRBV12-4 and TRBJ2-2, with TRBD2 matching 10 bases. The CDR3 sequence is 24 residues long. J gave up 0 bases and V 6 bases, and 28 bases lay outside the gene matches. In DNA, the CDR3 is TGTGCCAGCAGCCAAGAGTCAGGGGGTTGGTACGGGACTAGCGTCCCCCCGAACACCGGGGAGCTGTTTTTT. This gives the protein CASSQESGGWYGTSVPPNTGELFF.

This clonotype showed up just a few times. In nucleotides, the CDR3 is TGTGCCAGCAGCCAAGATCACGGGAGGGGTTACGAGCAGTACTTC. This sequence encodes CASSQDHGRGYEQYF. The V and J genes are TRBV4-2 and TRBJ2-7; 8 bases match TRBD2. V was clipped by 0 bases and J by 4 bases; unmatched bases: 5. The CDR3 runs 15 residues. CDR1 and CDR2 from the germline V gene are LGHNA and YNFKEQ.

The chain recombines TRBV6-1 with TRBJ1-3, with D uncertain. Trimming took 7 bases from V and 0 from J, leaving 10 bases between them. This CDR3 contains 14 residues. The germline V gene encodes CDR1 MNHNS and CDR2 SASEGT. This CDR3 is CASTPDRSGNTIYF. The CDR3 coding sequence is TGTGCCAGCACACCGGATCGCTCTGGAAACACCATATATTTT.

This clonotype was counted many times. This chain links TRBV20-1 with TRBJ2-3; either TRBD1 or TRBD2 may fit D (5 bases each). The germline CDR1 and CDR2 sequences are DFQATT and SNEGSKA (reference sequence). This CDR3 has 14 residues. CDR3 in DNA: TGCAGCGTCATTTCCAGGGAGCTAGCAGATACGCAGTATTTT. Residues: CSVISRELADTQYF.

The V gene is TRBV19, the J gene TRBJ2-1; 8 nucleotides line up with TRBD1. The CDR3 has 18 residues. Germline V CDR1 and CDR2: LNHDA, SQIVND (reference sequence). V trimming: 3 bases; J trimming: 5 bases; junction bases outside the gene matches: 15. CDR3 amino acids: CASSMVWVSDRGHNEQFF. CDR3 nucleotides: TGTGCCAGTAGTATGGTCTGGGTCAGCGACAGGGGACACAATGAGCAGTTCTTC.

With regard to this clonotype: A much larger clone differs from this one at a single base, so this may be a read error. The chain couples TRBV6-5 to TRBJ2-7; D is unresolved. CDR1 and CDR2 (germline): MNHEY, SVGAGI. This CDR3 comprises 14 residues. CDR3 bases: TGTGCCAGCGGTTACGACTTAAGAGCCTACGAGCAGTACTTC. The encoded protein is CASGYDLRAYEQYF.

Many counts were recorded for this clonotype. The chain recombines TRBV12-5 with TRBJ1-1; D call uncertain. Germline CDR1 LGHNT, CDR2 FRNRAP. This CDR3 has 12 residues. The V and J ends lost 7 bases and 3 bases respectively, with 9 bases between them. In nucleotides, the CDR3 is TGTGCTAGTGCCGTAGGTCACACTGAAGCTTTCTTT. This encodes CASAVGHTEAFF.

This clonotype has more than one count but fewer than ten. The gene calls are TRBV2 and TRBJ2-1; D unresolved. Germline V gene data show CDR1 as SNHLY and CDR2 as FYNNEI. V gave up 6 bases and J gave up 7 bases, with 13 bases separating them. The length of the CDR3 is 13 residues. CDR3 nucleotide sequence: TGTGCCAGCAGAACGGGTACCTTAAATGAGCAGTTCTTC. This sequence encodes CASRTGTLNEQFF.

This clonotype was picked up a small number of times. The CDR3, as DNA: TGTGCCAGCAGTTTACCAGTCGGGTTCCGGACTAGCGCCTACAATGAGCAGTTCTTC. This sequence encodes CASSLPVGFRTSAYNEQFF. This chain links TRBV27 with TRBJ2-1; 9 bases agree with TRBD2. The CDR3 has 19 amino acids. V lost 2 bases, J lost 2 bases, and 13 bases stayed unmatched. Germline V gene data show CDR1 as MNHEY and CDR2 as SMNVEV (reference sequence).

This clonotype has a count of ten or more. The chain recombines TRBV5-8 with TRBJ1-1, with D hard to call. Germline loops: CDR1 SGHTS, CDR2 YDEGEE. With 4 bases removed from V and 0 bases from J, the gap between germline ends came to 10 bases. The CDR3 extends over 14 amino acids. This CDR3 is CASSLNTVNTEAFF. The DNA for the CDR3 is TGTGCCAGCAGCCTCAATACAGTGAACACTGAAGCTTTCTTT.

Remarks on this clonotype: A much bigger clone sits one base away, suggesting this may be a read error. The chain uses TRBV12-3 or TRBV12-4 and TRBJ2-2, with TRBD2 matching over 10 bases. The CDR3 sequence is 19 residues long. In nucleotides, the CDR3 is TGTGCCAGCAGTTTAGGGTCGAGAGCGGGAGGGATACGAACCGAGGAGCTGTTTTTT. Protein sequence: CASSLGSRAGGIRTEELFF.

The chain carries TRBV5-6 and TRBJ2-1; D is uncertain. V shed 7 bases and J shed 5 bases, with 19 bases lying between them. The CDR3 covers 15 residues. Germline CDR1 is SGHDT and CDR2 is YYEEEE. CDR3 sequence (DNA): TGTGCCAGCGCGACGAGGTGGACGCCGAACAATGAGCAGTTCTTC. It encodes CASATRWTPNNEQFF.

This clonotype turned up a few times. Sequence at one end of the junction differs from germline and may be a read error. This rearrangement joins TRBV3-1 to TRBJ2-5; the D gene could be TRBD1 or TRBD2 (5 bases each). Germline V lookup: CDR1 LGHDT, CDR2 YNNKEL (reference sequence). This CDR3 is 14 amino acids long. The CDR3 DNA follows: TGTGCCGGCAGCCAAGGTGTCTGGGGGAAGAGCCAGTACTTC. This gives the protein CAGSQGVWGKSQYF.

In this sample, this clonotype turned up many times. The V call is TRBV12-3 or TRBV12-4, the J call TRBJ2-1; 10 bases fit TRBD2. The V segment lost 3 bases and the J segment 5 bases; nucleotides outside the gene matches: 7. The CDR3 spans 16 residues. CDR3 residues: CASSFTSGTRNNEQFF. In nucleotides, the CDR3 is TGTGCCAGCAGTTTCACTAGCGGGACCAGAAACAATGAGCAGTTCTTC.

This clonotype was detected ten times or more. The chain employs TRBV11-3 and TRBJ2-5, with 13 bases aligning to TRBD2. V was pared by 5 bases and J by 1 base, with 4 bases of the junction left unmatched. The CDR3 runs 16 residues. Germline CDR1 SGHNT, CDR2 YENEEA. The CDR3 nucleotides read TGTGCCAGCAGCCCTGGACTAGCGGGGGTCCAAGAGACCCAGTACTTC. Amino acids: CASSPGLAGVQETQYF.

At least ten counts were recorded for this clonotype. The gene calls are TRBV7-2 and TRBJ1-5, with no clear D. From germline, CDR1 is SGHTA and CDR2 FQGNSA. The CDR3 spans 17 residues. V gave up 0 bases and J gave up 6 bases, with 18 bases separating them. The CDR3 sequence is CASSLALEPSLGQPQHF. CDR3 in DNA: TGTGCCAGCAGCTTAGCGCTCGAGCCCAGCCTAGGTCAGCCCCAGCATTTT. The full variable domain, its missing parts supplied by reference TRBV7-2 and TRBJ1-5, is GAGVSQSPSNKVTEKGKDVELRCDPISGHTALYWYRQSLGQGLEFLIYFQGNSAPDKSGLPSDRFSAERTGGSVSTLTIQRTQQEDSAVYLCASSLALEPSLGQPQHFGDGTRLSIL.